The subject of this entry is one TCR beta chain. The sample originates from a study of blood T cell repertoires in COVID-19. There are 12 residues in the CDR3. Looked up from germline, CDR1 is SGHAT and CDR2 is FQNNGV. The V end was cut by 4 bases, the J end by 5 bases, with 6 bases between. In the source study's methods: Researchers report that nucleated cell counts were estimated from reference gene primer amplification. Profiled with immunoSEQ multiplex PCR; TCRdb holds only in-frame clones, not every one. The V and J calls and clone size come from that table; D and trimming were worked out from the DNA. The data hold under 95,000 clones, with around 82% observed a single time.

The chain recombines TRBV11-2 with TRBJ2-1, with D uncertain. This TCR came from a woman older than 75 with acute or convalescent COVID-19. The sample taken for sequencing was peripheral blood. Here the CDR3 DNA reads TGTGCCAGCAGCTCCTCTAACAATGAGCAGTTCTTC. Translated: CASSSSNNEQFF.